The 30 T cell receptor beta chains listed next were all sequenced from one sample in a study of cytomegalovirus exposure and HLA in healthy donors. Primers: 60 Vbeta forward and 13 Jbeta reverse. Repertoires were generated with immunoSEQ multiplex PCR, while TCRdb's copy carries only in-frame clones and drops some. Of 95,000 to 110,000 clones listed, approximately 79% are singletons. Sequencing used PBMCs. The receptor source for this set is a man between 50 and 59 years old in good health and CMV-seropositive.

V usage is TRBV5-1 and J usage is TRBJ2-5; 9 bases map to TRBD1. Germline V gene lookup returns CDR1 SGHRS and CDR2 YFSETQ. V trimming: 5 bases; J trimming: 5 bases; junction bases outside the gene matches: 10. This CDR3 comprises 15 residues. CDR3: CASRETGGDWETQYF. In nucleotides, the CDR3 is TGCGCCAGCAGAGAAACAGGGGGCGATTGGGAGACCCAGTACTTC.

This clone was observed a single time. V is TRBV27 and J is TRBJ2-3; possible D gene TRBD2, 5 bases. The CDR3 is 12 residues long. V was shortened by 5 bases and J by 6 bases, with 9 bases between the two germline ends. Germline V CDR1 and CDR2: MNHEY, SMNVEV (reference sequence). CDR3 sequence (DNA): TGTGCCAGCAGTCTCCGCGGGGATACGCAGTATTTT. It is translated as CASSLRGDTQYF.

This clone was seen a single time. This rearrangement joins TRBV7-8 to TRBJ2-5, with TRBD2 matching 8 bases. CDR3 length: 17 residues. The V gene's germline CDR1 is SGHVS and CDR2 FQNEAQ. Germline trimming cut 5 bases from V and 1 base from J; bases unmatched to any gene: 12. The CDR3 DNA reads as TGTGCCAGCAGCCGTGGCGCGCTCAGCGGGAGCCAAGAGACCCAGTACTTC. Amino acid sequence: CASSRGALSGSQETQYF.

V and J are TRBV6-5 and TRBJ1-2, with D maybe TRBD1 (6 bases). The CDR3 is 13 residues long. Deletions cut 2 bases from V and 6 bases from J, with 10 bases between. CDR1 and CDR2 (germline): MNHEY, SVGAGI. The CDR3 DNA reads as TGTGCCAGCAGTTACGGGGGGGCGGATGGCTACACCTTC. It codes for CASSYGGADGYTF.

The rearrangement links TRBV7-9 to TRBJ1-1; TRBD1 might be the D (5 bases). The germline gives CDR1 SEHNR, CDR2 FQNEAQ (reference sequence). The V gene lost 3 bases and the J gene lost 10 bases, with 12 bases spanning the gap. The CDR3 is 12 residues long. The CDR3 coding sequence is TGTGCCAGCAGCTTGGACAACCTGGGAGCTTTCTTT. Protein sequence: CASSLDNLGAFF.

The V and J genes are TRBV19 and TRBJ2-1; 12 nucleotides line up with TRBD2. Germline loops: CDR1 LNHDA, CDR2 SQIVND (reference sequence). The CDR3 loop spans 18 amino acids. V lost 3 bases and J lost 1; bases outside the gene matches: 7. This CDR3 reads CASSIGLAGGSSYNEQFF. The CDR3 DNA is TGTGCCAGTAGTATCGGGCTAGCGGGAGGGTCTTCCTACAATGAGCAGTTCTTC.

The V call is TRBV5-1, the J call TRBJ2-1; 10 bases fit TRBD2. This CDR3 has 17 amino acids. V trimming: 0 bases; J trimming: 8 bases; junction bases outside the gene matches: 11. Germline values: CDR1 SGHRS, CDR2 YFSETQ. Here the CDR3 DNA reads TGCGCCAGCAGCTTGGCCATTCTAGCGGGAGAAGATCATGAGCAGTTCTTC. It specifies CASSLAILAGEDHEQFF.

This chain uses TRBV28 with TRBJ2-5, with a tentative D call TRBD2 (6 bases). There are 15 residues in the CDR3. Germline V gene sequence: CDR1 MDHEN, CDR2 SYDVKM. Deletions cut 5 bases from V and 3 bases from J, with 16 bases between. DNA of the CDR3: TGTGCCAGCAGTGTACCTGGGCTAGCGAAAGAGACCCAGTACTTC. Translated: CASSVPGLAKETQYF.

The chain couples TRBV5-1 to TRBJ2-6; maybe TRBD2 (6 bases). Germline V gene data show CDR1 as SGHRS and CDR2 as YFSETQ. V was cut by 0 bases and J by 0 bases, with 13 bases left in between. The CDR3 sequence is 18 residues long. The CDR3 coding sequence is TGCGCCAGCAGCTTGGCCAGGGCGGGGAGCTCTGGGGCCAACGTCCTGACTTTC. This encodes CASSLARAGSSGANVLTF.

Written as DNA, the CDR3 is TGTGCCAGCAGCTTAAACCCCCAGGTCGGGGAGCTGTTTTTT. This gives the protein CASSLNPQVGELFF. The chain combines TRBV7-3 with TRBJ2-2; D not resolved. This CDR3 is built from 14 residues. V dropped 1 base and J dropped 7 bases, with 10 bases sitting between them. The germline CDR1 and CDR2 sequences are SGHTA and FQGTGA.

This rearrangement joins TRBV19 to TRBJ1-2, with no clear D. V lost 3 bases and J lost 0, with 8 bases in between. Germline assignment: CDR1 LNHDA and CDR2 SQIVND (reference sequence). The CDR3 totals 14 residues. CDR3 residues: CASSIYGANYGYTF. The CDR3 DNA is TGTGCCAGTAGTATTTACGGAGCTAACTATGGCTACACCTTC.

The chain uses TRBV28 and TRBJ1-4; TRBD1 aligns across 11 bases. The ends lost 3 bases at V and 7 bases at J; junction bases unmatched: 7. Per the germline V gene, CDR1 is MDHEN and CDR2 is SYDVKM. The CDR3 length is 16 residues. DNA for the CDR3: TGTGCCAGCAGTTTGGTAGGACAGGGGGCGGTTGAAAAACTGTTTTTT. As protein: CASSLVGQGAVEKLFF.

CDR3: CASSLEPGPTYNSPLHF. The CDR3 DNA reads as TGTGCCAGCAGCTTAGAACCAGGTCCGACCTATAATTCACCCCTCCACTTT. The rearrangement links TRBV7-8 to TRBJ1-6; D remains ambiguous. Germline-derived CDR1 and CDR2 are SGHVS and FQNEAQ. The CDR3 covers 17 residues. Trimming left V 1 base short and J 2 bases short, with 12 bases between.

The CDR3 loop is CASGAETGVYNEQFF. In nucleotides, the CDR3 is TGTGCCAGCGGGGCGGAGACAGGGGTATACAATGAGCAGTTCTTC. V gene TRBV27 combines with J gene TRBJ2-1; 8 bases align to TRBD1. Trimming removed 8 bases from V and 4 bases from J; junction bases left unmatched: 10. This CDR3 has 15 residues. Germline V CDR1 and CDR2: MNHEY, SMNVEV (reference sequence).

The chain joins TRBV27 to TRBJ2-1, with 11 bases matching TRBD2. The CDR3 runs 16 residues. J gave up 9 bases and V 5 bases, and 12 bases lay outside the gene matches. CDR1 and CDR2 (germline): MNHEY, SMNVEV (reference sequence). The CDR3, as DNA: TGTGCCAGCAGTAAAATAGCGGGAGGGCCGGTGGGTGAGCAGTTCTTC. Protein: CASSKIAGGPVGEQFF.

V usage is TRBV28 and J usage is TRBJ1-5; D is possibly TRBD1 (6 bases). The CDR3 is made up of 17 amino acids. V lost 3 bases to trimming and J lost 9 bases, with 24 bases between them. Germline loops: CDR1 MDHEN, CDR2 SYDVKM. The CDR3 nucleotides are TGTGCCAGCAGTTTTGGGAGGGGGGCAGGGGCCCAGAGGCCCCAGCATTTT. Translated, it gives CASSFGRGAGAQRPQHF.

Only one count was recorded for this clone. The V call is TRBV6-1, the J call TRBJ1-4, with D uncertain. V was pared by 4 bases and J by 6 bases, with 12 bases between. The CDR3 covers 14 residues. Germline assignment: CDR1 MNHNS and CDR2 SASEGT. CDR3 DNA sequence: TGTGCCAGCAGTGTGCGTCAGGCTGATGAAAAACTGTTTTTT. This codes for CASSVRQADEKLFF.

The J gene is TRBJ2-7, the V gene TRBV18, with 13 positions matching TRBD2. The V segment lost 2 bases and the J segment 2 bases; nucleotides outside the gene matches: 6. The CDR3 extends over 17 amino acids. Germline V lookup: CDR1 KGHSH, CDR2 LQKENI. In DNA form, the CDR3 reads TGTGCCAGCTCACCAGGGACTAGCGGGGCATACACCTACGAGCAGTACTTC. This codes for CASSPGTSGAYTYEQYF.

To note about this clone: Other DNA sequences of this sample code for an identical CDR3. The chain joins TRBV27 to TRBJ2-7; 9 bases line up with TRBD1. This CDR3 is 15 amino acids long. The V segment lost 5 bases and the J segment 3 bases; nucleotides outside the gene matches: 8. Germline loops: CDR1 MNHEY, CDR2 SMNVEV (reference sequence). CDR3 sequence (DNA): TGTGCCAGCAGTCTCTCCTCGGGACAGGGCTACGAGCAGTACTTC. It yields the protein CASSLSSGQGYEQYF.

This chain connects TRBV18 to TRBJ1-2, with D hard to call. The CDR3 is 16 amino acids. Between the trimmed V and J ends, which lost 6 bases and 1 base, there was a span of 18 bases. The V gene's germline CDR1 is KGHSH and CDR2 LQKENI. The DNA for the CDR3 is TGTGCCAGCTCGACAACCTCGGCAGGAAATAACTATGGCTACACCTTC. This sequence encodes CASSTTSAGNNYGYTF.

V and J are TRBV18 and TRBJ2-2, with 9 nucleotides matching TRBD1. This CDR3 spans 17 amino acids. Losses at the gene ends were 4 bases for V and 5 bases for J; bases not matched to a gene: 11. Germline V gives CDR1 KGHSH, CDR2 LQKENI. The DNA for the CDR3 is TGTGCCAGCTCACGCCGGACAGGGGTTGTTGAGACCGGGGAGCTGTTTTTT. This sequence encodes CASSRRTGVVETGELFF.

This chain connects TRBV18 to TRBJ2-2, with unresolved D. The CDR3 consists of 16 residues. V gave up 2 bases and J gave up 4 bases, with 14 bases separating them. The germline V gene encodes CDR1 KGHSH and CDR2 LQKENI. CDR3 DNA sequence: TGTGCCAGCTCACCATCATTGGGTACGGGCACCGGGGAGCTGTTTTTT. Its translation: CASSPSLGTGTGELFF.

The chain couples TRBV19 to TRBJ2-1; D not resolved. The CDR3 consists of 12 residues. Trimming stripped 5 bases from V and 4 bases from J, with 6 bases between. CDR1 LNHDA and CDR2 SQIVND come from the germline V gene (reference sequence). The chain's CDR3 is CASSASYNEQFF. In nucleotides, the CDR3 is TGTGCCAGTAGTGCGAGTTACAATGAGCAGTTCTTC.

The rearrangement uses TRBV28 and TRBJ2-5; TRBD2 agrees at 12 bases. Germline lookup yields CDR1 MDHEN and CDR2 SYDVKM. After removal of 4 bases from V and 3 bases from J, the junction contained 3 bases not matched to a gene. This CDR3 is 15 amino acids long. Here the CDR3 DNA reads TGTGCCAGCAGTTCAGGACTAGCGGGAAAAGAGACCCAGTACTTC. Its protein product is CASSSGLAGKETQYF.

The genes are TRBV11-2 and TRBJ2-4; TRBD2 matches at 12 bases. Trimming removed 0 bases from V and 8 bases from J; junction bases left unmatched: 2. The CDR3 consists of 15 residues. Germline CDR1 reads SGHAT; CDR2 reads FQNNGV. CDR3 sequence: CASSLETSGSYIQYF. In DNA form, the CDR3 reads TGTGCCAGCAGCTTAGAGACTAGCGGGAGTTACATTCAGTACTTC. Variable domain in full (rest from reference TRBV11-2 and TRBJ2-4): EAGVAQSPRYKIIEKRQSVAFWCNPISGHATLYWYQQILGQGPKLLIQFQNNGVVDDSQLPKDRFSAERLKGVDSTLKIQPAKLEDSAVYLCASSLETSGSYIQYFGAGTRLSVL.

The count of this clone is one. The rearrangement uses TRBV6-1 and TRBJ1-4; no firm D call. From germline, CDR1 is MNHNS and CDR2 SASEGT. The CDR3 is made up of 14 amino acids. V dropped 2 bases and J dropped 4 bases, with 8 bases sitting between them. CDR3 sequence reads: CASSESRINEKLFF. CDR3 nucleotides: TGTGCCAGCAGTGAATCTAGGATTAATGAAAAACTGTTTTTT.

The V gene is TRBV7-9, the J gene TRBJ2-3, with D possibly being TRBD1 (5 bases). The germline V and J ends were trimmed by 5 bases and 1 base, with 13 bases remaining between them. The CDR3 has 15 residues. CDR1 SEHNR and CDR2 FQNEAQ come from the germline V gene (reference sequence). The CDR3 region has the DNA TGTGCCAGCAGCCCGACAGACAGAGGCACAGATACGCAGTATTTT. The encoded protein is CASSPTDRGTDTQYF.

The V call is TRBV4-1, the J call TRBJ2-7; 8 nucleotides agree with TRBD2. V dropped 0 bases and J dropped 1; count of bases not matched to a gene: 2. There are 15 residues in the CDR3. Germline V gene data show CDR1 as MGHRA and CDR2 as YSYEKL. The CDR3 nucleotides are TGCGCCAGCAGCCAAGATAGCGGGGAGTCCTACGAGCAGTACTTC. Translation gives CASSQDSGESYEQYF.

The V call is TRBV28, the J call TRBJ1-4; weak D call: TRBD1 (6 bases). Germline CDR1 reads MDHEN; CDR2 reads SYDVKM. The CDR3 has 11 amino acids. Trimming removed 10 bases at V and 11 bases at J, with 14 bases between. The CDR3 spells CAIRGTEKLFF. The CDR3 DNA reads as TGTGCCATAAGGGGGACGGAGAAACTGTTTTTT.

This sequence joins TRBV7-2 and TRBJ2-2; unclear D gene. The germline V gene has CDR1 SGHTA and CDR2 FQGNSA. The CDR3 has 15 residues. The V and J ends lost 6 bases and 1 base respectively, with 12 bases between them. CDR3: CASRLGLRNTGELFF. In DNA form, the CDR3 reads TGTGCCAGCAGGCTAGGTCTGCGGAACACCGGGGAGCTGTTTTTT.